Each of the 17 T cell receptor beta chains below was sequenced from the same sample in a study of cytomegalovirus exposure and HLA in healthy donors. The PCR contained 60 Vbeta and 13 Jbeta primers. Produced via immunoSEQ multiplex PCR; TCRdb's table is partial and in-frame only. This table holds 150,000 to 200,000 clones, less than 85% found once. Source material: PBMCs. These receptors were collected from a man younger than 30 in good health and CMV-seronegative.

The chain employs TRBV27 and TRBJ2-2, with D perhaps TRBD2 (5 bases). The V and J ends lost 6 bases and 1 base respectively, with 12 bases between them. The CDR3 spans 15 residues. The germline V gene encodes CDR1 MNHEY and CDR2 SMNVEV (reference sequence). CDR3 sequence reads: CASSVRDRNTGELFF. The CDR3 coding sequence is TGTGCCAGCAGCGTCCGGGATAGGAACACCGGGGAGCTGTTTTTT.

A word on this clone: Other DNA sequences in this specimen translate into the identical CDR3. This chain uses TRBV6-6 with TRBJ2-5; D perhaps matches TRBD2 (6 bases). Trimming removed 1 base from V and 1 base from J, with 7 bases in between. CDR3 length: 14 residues. Germline CDR1 reads MNHNY; CDR2 reads SVGAGI (reference sequence). The CDR3 protein is CASSYLGLQETQYF. DNA of the CDR3: TGTGCCAGCAGTTACTTGGGACTCCAAGAGACCCAGTACTTC.

This rearrangement joins TRBV18 to TRBJ1-2, with 11 bases fitting TRBD1. The CDR3 is 15 amino acids. Germline V lookup: CDR1 KGHSH, CDR2 LQKENI. V lost 3 bases, J lost 6 bases, and 6 bases stayed unmatched. The CDR3 DNA follows: TGTGCCAGCTCACCCGGGACAGGGGGGATAGATGGCTACACCTTC. It is translated as CASSPGTGGIDGYTF.

The V and J genes are TRBV28 and TRBJ2-1, with 12 bases identical to TRBD2. CDR1 and CDR2 (germline): MDHEN, SYDVKM. J lost 5 bases, V lost 6 bases, and 8 bases had no gene match. The CDR3 consists of 16 residues. CDR3 region: CASRPSGRAGDNEQFF. The CDR3 nucleotides read TGTGCCAGCAGACCTAGCGGGAGGGCCGGGGACAATGAGCAGTTCTTC.

J is TRBJ2-1 and V is TRBV7-8; a possible D gene is TRBD2 (5 bases). This CDR3 spans 16 amino acids. Trimming pared 1 base from V and 5 bases from J, leaving 15 bases between. Germline-derived CDR1 and CDR2 are SGHVS and FQNEAQ. The CDR3 DNA reads TGTGCCAGCAGCTTAGTTGGGTTCTTCGGGGACAATGAGCAGTTCTTC. Its protein is CASSLVGFFGDNEQFF.

J is TRBJ2-7 and V is TRBV19; 10 bases line up with TRBD1. The V and J ends lost 6 bases and 2 bases, in that order; junction bases with no gene match: 1. The V gene's germline CDR1 is LNHDA and CDR2 SQIVND (reference sequence). The length of the CDR3 is 13 residues. The CDR3 here is CASRDRGTYEQYF. The CDR3 DNA sequence: TGTGCCAGTAGGGACAGGGGGACCTACGAGCAGTACTTC. The whole variable domain, filled in from reference TRBV19 and TRBJ2-7, reads DGGITQSPKYLFRKEGQNVTLSCEQNLNHDAMYWYRQDPGQGLRLIYYSQIVNDFQKGDIAEGYSVSREKKESFPLTVTSAQKNPTAFYLCASRDRGTYEQYFGPGTRLTVT.

This clone was found once. The CDR3 protein is CASRLGGQGRTDTQYF. The CDR3 DNA reads as TGCGCCAGCAGGCTAGGAGGACAGGGTAGAACAGATACGCAGTATTTT. The chain is built from TRBV4-1 and TRBJ2-3, with TRBD1 matching over 8 bases. The CDR3 loop spans 16 amino acids. V gave up 6 bases and J gave up 3 bases; unmatched junction bases: 11. Germline CDR1 is MGHRA and CDR2 is YSYEKL.

V gene TRBV27 combines with J gene TRBJ1-5, with D possibly being TRBD1 (6 bases). V lost 3 bases and J 6 bases, leaving 12 bases between the germline ends. The CDR3 totals 14 residues. Germline V CDR1 and CDR2: MNHEY, SMNVEV (reference sequence). CDR3 loop: CASSFRGGGQPQHF. The CDR3 DNA reads as TGTGCCAGCAGTTTTAGGGGGGGCGGTCAGCCCCAGCATTTT.

This chain joins TRBV7-8 and TRBJ1-1; a weak D match, TRBD1 (6 bases). Trimming removed 4 bases from V and 5 bases from J, with 17 bases in between. This CDR3 has 15 residues. CDR1 and CDR2 (germline): SGHVS, FQNEAQ. The CDR3 loop reads CASSSKQGVGTEAFF. The CDR3 nucleotides read TGTGCCAGCAGCTCGAAACAGGGAGTGGGGACTGAAGCTTTCTTT.

In this sample, this clone turned up a few times. The chain links TRBV15 to TRBJ1-1, with TRBD1 identical over 7 bases. CDR3 length equals 15 residues. Germline V gene data show CDR1 as LNHNV and CDR2 as YYDKDF (reference sequence). V lost 3 bases, J lost 0 bases, and 4 bases stayed unmatched. The CDR3 is CATSSLQGLNTEAFF. CDR3 DNA: TGTGCCACCAGCAGCCTACAGGGGTTGAACACTGAAGCTTTCTTT.

The J gene is TRBJ2-3, the V gene TRBV7-2, with 10 bases lining up with TRBD2. Germline values: CDR1 SGHTA, CDR2 FQGNSA. The ends lost 3 bases at V and 4 bases at J; junction bases unmatched: 4. This CDR3 has 15 residues. CDR3 coding DNA: TGTGCCAGCAGCTTGTTAGCGGGGGGCGCAGATACGCAGTATTTT. Its protein is CASSLLAGGADTQYF.

The chain links TRBV6-6 to TRBJ2-7, with 12 bases that match TRBD2. The V gene's germline CDR1 is MNHNY and CDR2 SVGAGI (reference sequence). V shed 2 bases and J 2 bases; nucleotides not matched to a gene: 4. This CDR3 has 16 amino acids. The CDR3 DNA reads TGTGCCAGCAGTTACCTGGGACTAGCGGGCGCCTACGAGCAGTACTTC. Its protein is CASSYLGLAGAYEQYF.

The V call is TRBV5-5, the J call TRBJ2-7; 7 bases are shared with TRBD2. CDR1 and CDR2 (germline): SGHKS, YYEKEE (reference sequence). CDR3 size: 14 residues. The V segment lost 4 bases and the J segment 2 bases; nucleotides outside the gene matches: 6. This chain's CDR3 is CASSRTAGPYEQYF. The CDR3, as DNA: TGTGCCAGCAGCCGTACAGCGGGGCCCTACGAGCAGTACTTC.

The chain recombines TRBV7-3 with TRBJ2-7; a possible D gene is TRBD1 (5 bases). The CDR3 has 16 residues. The germline V gene encodes CDR1 SGHTA and CDR2 FQGTGA. The V end lost 0 bases, the J end lost 5 bases, and 17 bases lay between the germline ends. CDR3 amino acids: CASSLTKTPGIHEQYF. DNA of the CDR3: TGTGCCAGCAGCTTAACCAAAACGCCAGGGATCCACGAGCAGTACTTC.

The chain recombines TRBV7-2 with TRBJ2-7; 14 bases match TRBD2. The CDR3 consists of 18 residues. The ends lost 4 bases at V and 5 bases at J; junction bases unmatched: 13. CDR1 is SGHTA, CDR2 FQGNSA, per germline. CDR3 region: CASSYKTRLAGGSDEQYF. CDR3 coding DNA: TGTGCCAGCAGCTACAAAACCCGACTAGCGGGAGGGAGCGACGAGCAGTACTTC.

The V call is TRBV5-8, the J call TRBJ1-5; a possible D gene is TRBD1 (5 bases). The V end was cut by 0 bases, the J end by 3 bases, with 7 bases between. Germline V gives CDR1 SGHTS, CDR2 YDEGEE. The CDR3 is 14 residues long. CDR3 DNA sequence: TGTGCCAGCAGCTTGGCAGGGTTCAATCAGCCCCAGCATTTT. This gives the protein CASSLAGFNQPQHF.

V and J are TRBV7-8 and TRBJ1-1, with a tentative D call TRBD1 (5 bases). Trimming cost V 2 bases and J 10 bases, with 11 bases left between them. The CDR3 contains 12 residues. The germline gives CDR1 SGHVS, CDR2 FQNEAQ. The chain's CDR3 is CASSLREGTAFF. In nucleotides, the CDR3 is TGTGCCAGCAGCTTAAGGGAGGGGACAGCTTTCTTT. Full variable domain (rest looked up from reference TRBV7-8 and TRBJ1-1): GAGVSQSPRYKVAKRGQDVALRCDPISGHVSLFWYQQALGQGPEFLTYFQNEAQLDKSGLPSDRFFAERPEGSVSTLKIQRTQQEDSAVYLCASSLREGTAFFGQGTRLTVV.